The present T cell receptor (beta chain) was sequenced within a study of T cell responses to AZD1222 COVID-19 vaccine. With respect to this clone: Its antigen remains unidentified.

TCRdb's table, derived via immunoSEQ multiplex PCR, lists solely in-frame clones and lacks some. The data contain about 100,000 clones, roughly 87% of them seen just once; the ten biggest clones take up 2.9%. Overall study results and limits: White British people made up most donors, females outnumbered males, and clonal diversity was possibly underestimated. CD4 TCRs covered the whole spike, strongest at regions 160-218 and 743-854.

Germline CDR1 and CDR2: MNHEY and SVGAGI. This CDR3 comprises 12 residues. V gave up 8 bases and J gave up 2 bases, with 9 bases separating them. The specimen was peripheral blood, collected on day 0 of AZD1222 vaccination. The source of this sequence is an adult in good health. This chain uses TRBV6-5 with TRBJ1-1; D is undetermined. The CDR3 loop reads CASHDINTEAFF. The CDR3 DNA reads TGTGCCAGCCACGACATTAACACTGAAGCTTTCTTT.